This T cell receptor (beta chain) was identified in a study of CD8+CD57+ T cells in acquired aplastic anemia. The wider study: DNA recovered from sorted CD4+ and CD8+ cells had a mean of approximately 3 ug.

CDR3 length equals 14 residues. V was pared by 3 bases and J by 1 base, with 9 bases between. CDR1 is SNHLY, CDR2 FYNNEI, per germline. Study-wide findings and caveats: In common between the patients and the controls were around 29 CD8+ CDR3 sequences.

Individuals selected for sequencing had exhibited CD8+CD57+ cell expansion on flow cytometry. Profiling that covered TCR beta VDJ and CDR3 relied on genomic DNA as its template. TCRdb redid the calling of the reads with MiXCR, one entry per CDR3 protein. Found here are 190,000 or so distinct CDR3 sequences, approximately 52% of them singletons; the top ten hold roughly 2%. As for this clonotype: Its antigen is not identified.

This sequence was found in a human donor with aplastic anemia. The chain links TRBV2 to TRBJ1-1; the D gene is possibly TRBD1 (6 bases). The sequenced sample was sorted CD4+, CD8+, or CD8+CD57+ T cells (not recorded which) from PBMCs. CDR3 DNA sequence: TGTGCCAGCAGTGACGTAGGGGGGAACACTGAAGCTTTCTTT. It encodes CASSDVGGNTEAFF.